One and the same sample provided the 32 T cell receptor beta chains below, sequenced in a study of response to subunit inactivated influenza vaccine. TCRdb used MiXCR to reprocess the RT-PCR reads, holding one entry per CDR3 protein. This sample has 300,000 to 350,000 distinct CDR3 sequences; 22% occur once, and the top ten carry approximately 10%. The material sequenced was PBMCs from blood, taken roughly 20 months after vaccination. The receptors shown here come from a man between 50 and 70 years old who received an inactivated influenza vaccine.

This clonotype was counted a few times. The CDR3 DNA reads as TGTGCCAGCAGCTCCCCTATTAGTGGACTGTGGGACAATGAGCAGTTCTTC. This codes for CASSSPISGLWDNEQFF. This rearrangement joins TRBV7-2 to TRBJ2-1; weak D call: TRBD2 (5 bases). The CDR3 totals 17 residues. Trimming cost V 4 bases and J 5 bases, with 21 bases left between them. Per the germline V gene, CDR1 is SGHTA and CDR2 is FQGNSA.

This clonotype has just a few counts. The rearrangement joins TRBV6-1 to TRBJ2-7, with 7 bases lining up with TRBD2. V gave up 5 bases and J gave up 0 bases; unmatched junction bases: 1. The CDR3 is 13 amino acids. Germline CDR1 is MNHNS and CDR2 is SASEGT. In DNA form, the CDR3 reads TGTGCCAGCAGTAGGGACTACTCCTACGAGCAGTACTTC. This sequence encodes CASSRDYSYEQYF.

The sample holds many counts of this clonotype. This chain joins TRBV7-2 and TRBJ1-2; 10 bases line up with TRBD1. CDR3 length equals 15 residues. Germline V gene sequence: CDR1 SGHTA, CDR2 FQGNSA. Losses at the gene ends were 2 bases for V and 8 bases for J; bases not matched to a gene: 8. The CDR3 is CASSLRRQGAGGYTF. The CDR3, as DNA: TGTGCCAGCAGCTTACGCAGACAGGGGGCGGGGGGCTACACCTTC.

This clonotype was observed a few times. The chain links TRBV7-8 to TRBJ1-2; D not resolved. This CDR3 is 16 amino acids long. In germline, CDR1 is SGHVS, CDR2 FQNEAQ. Deletions cut 1 base from V and 0 bases from J, with 12 bases between. The CDR3 DNA reads TGTGCCAGCAGCTTAGGGAGGTGGGGTGCTAACTATGGCTACACCTTC. This translates into CASSLGRWGANYGYTF. Combining the CDR3 with reference TRBV7-8 and TRBJ1-2 gives the whole variable domain GAGVSQSPRYKVAKRGQDVALRCDPISGHVSLFWYQQALGQGPEFLTYFQNEAQLDKSGLPSDRFFAERPEGSVSTLKIQRTQQEDSAVYLCASSLGRWGANYGYTFGSGTRLTVV.

The genes are TRBV12-3 or TRBV12-4 and TRBJ1-2; D is uncertain. This CDR3 is 13 amino acids long. V was shortened by 7 bases and J by 4 bases, with 13 bases between the two germline ends. The CDR3 here is CASTNTVSYGYTF. Here the CDR3 DNA reads TGTGCCAGCACCAATACTGTTTCCTATGGCTACACCTTC.

As DNA, the CDR3 is TGTGCCAGTAGTACGAGACAAACCGACTACGAGCAGTACTTC. Amino acids: CASSTRQTDYEQYF. This chain links TRBV19 with TRBJ2-7; no clear D gene. Trimming shortened V by 4 bases and J by 3 bases, and 13 bases separated the two germline ends. CDR3 length: 14 amino acids. Germline CDR1 LNHDA, CDR2 SQIVND (reference sequence).

V usage is TRBV18 and J usage is TRBJ2-3; no reliable D call. In germline, CDR1 is KGHSH, CDR2 LQKENI. Trimming removed 6 bases from V and 2 bases from J, with 15 bases in between. The CDR3 loop spans 15 amino acids. The CDR3 DNA reads TGTGCCAGCTCCCTCTCTCAAAAGGACACAGATACGCAGTATTTT. Residues: CASSLSQKDTDTQYF.

This clonotype has a handful of counts. The chain recombines TRBV12-3 or TRBV12-4 with TRBJ1-2; no reliable D call. The CDR3 has 11 amino acids. Trimming left V 4 bases short and J 5 bases short, with 5 bases between. In nucleotides, the CDR3 is TGTGCCAGCAGTTCACTATATGGCTACACCTTC. This translates into CASSSLYGYTF.

The chain couples TRBV12-3 or TRBV12-4 to TRBJ1-5; 9 positions match TRBD1. The V gene end was trimmed by 2 bases and the J gene end by 2 bases; junction bases not matched to a gene: 7. This CDR3 spans 17 amino acids. The CDR3 protein is CASSLKGTGLRNQPQHF. For the CDR3, the DNA is TGTGCCAGCAGTTTAAAGGGGACAGGGCTCCGCAATCAGCCCCAGCATTTT.

The chain combines TRBV7-8 with TRBJ1-2; D is undetermined. Germline V lookup: CDR1 SGHVS, CDR2 FQNEAQ. The CDR3 runs 14 residues. V lost 1 base to trimming and J lost 2 bases, with 8 bases between them. The CDR3 DNA sequence: TGTGCCAGCAGCTTAGACCAGGCCAACTATGGCTACACCTTC. This codes for CASSLDQANYGYTF.

This clonotype was observed a few times. The CDR3 loop is CASSYVQGRTDTQYF. For the CDR3, the DNA is TGTGCCAGCAGTTACGTGCAGGGACGCACAGATACGCAGTATTTT. The chain has TRBV6-2 or TRBV6-3 and TRBJ2-3, with D perhaps being TRBD1 or TRBD2 (5 bases each). Germline CDR1 is MNHEY and CDR2 is SVGEGT. Trimming cost V 2 bases and J 1 base, with 10 bases left between them. CDR3 size: 15 residues.

This chain uses TRBV12-3 or TRBV12-4 with TRBJ2-1; D unresolved. Trimming cost V 0 bases and J 6 bases, with 9 bases left between them. The CDR3 runs to 14 residues. CDR3 in amino acids: CASSLARQVNEQFF. The CDR3, as DNA: TGTGCCAGCAGTTTAGCTAGGCAGGTCAATGAGCAGTTCTTC.

The J gene is TRBJ1-6, the V gene TRBV2, with D possibly matching TRBD1 (5 bases). The germline CDR1 and CDR2 sequences are SNHLY and FYNNEI. This CDR3 comprises 13 residues. V lost 3 bases to trimming and J lost 8 bases, with 8 bases between them. CDR3 protein: CASSDREYSPLHF. CDR3 nucleotide sequence: TGTGCCAGCAGTGACAGGGAGTATTCACCCCTCCACTTT.

This clonotype was found a few times. V is TRBV12-3 or TRBV12-4 and J is TRBJ2-4; no clear D gene. V lost 6 bases and J 1 base, leaving 10 bases between the germline ends. The CDR3 sequence is 14 residues long. This CDR3 is CASSRLGAKNIQYF. The DNA of the CDR3 is TGTGCCAGCAGCCGGCTAGGGGCCAAAAACATTCAGTACTTC.

The sample holds a few counts of this clonotype. The rearrangement links TRBV28 to TRBJ1-3; D possibly corresponds to TRBD1 (6 bases). CDR1 and CDR2 (germline): MDHEN, SYDVKM. V was cut by 1 base and J by 0 bases, with 13 bases left in between. The CDR3 spans 17 residues. The CDR3 sequence: CASSLLITGTSGNTIYF. The CDR3 DNA sequence: TGTGCCAGCAGTTTATTAATCACAGGGACCTCTGGAAACACCATATATTTT.

The table lists this clonotype with a few counts. This chain joins TRBV23-1 and TRBJ2-7; TRBD1 might be the D (6 bases). TRBV23-1 is an open reading frame whose function is uncertain. V was clipped by 4 bases and J by 1 base, with 11 bases between them. The CDR3 length is 14 residues. The CDR3 spells CASSPKQGSYEQYF. CDR3 DNA sequence: TGCGCCAGCAGTCCAAAACAGGGATCCTACGAGCAGTACTTC.

The chain has TRBV11-2 and TRBJ1-1; a possible D gene is TRBD1 (5 bases). The ends were cut back, 1 base at V and 1 base at J, with 25 bases in the middle. Germline CDR1 is SGHAT and CDR2 is FQNNGV. The CDR3 has 20 residues. The DNA for the CDR3 is TGTGCCAGCAGCTTAGGAGTGGTGTATGGGCAGGGTTTGACGAACACTGAAGCTTTCTTT. It translates to CASSLGVVYGQGLTNTEAFF.

This chain connects TRBV7-2 to TRBJ1-2, with 7 bases fitting TRBD1. This CDR3 spans 15 amino acids. Germline loops: CDR1 SGHTA, CDR2 FQGNSA. V shed 5 bases and J 4 bases; nucleotides not matched to a gene: 10. The CDR3 coding sequence is TGTGCCAGCAGCCCACATCGACAGGGAGGCTATGGCTACACCTTC. Protein product: CASSPHRQGGYGYTF.

This clonotype was counted between two and nine times. The chain couples TRBV11-2 to TRBJ2-3; the D gene is possibly TRBD2 (5 bases). The CDR3 is 16 residues long. The germline gives CDR1 SGHAT, CDR2 FQNNGV. The V end was cut by 2 bases, the J end by 2 bases, with 14 bases between. Here the CDR3 reads CASSLLASSITDTQYF. The DNA for the CDR3 is TGTGCCAGCAGCTTACTGGCTAGCAGCATCACAGATACGCAGTATTTT.

The rearrangement uses TRBV24-1 and TRBJ2-5; no clear D gene. The germline V gene has CDR1 KGHDR and CDR2 SFDVKD. V was shortened by 7 bases and J by 5 bases, with 13 bases between the two germline ends. The CDR3 is made up of 13 amino acids. The CDR3 DNA reads TGTGCCACCAGCGCCCATGGGTCGGAGACCCAGTACTTC. It codes for CATSAHGSETQYF.

This clonotype was detected many times. The CDR3 loop is CASSARNTEAFF. The CDR3 nucleotides read TGCGCCAGCAGCGCTCGGAACACTGAAGCTTTCTTT. The chain couples TRBV5-1 to TRBJ1-1; D remains ambiguous. The CDR3 runs 12 residues. Germline CDR1 reads SGHRS; CDR2 reads YFSETQ. Trimming took off 4 bases at V and 1 base at J, with 5 bases between the two ends.

The V call is TRBV5-1, the J call TRBJ1-2; D is unclear. Germline V gives CDR1 SGHRS, CDR2 YFSETQ. The CDR3 has 15 residues. Deletions cut 5 bases from V and 0 bases from J, with 14 bases between. The DNA of the CDR3 is TGCGCCAGCAGTACCACACCTCTAGCTAACTATGGCTACACCTTC. This gives the protein CASSTTPLANYGYTF.

This clonotype was observed a few times. The chain couples TRBV24-1 to TRBJ1-2; D perhaps matches TRBD1 (6 bases). Germline V CDR1 and CDR2: KGHDR, SFDVKD. CDR3 size: 13 residues. V gave up 4 bases and J gave up 4 bases, with 9 bases separating them. The CDR3, as DNA: TGTGCCACCAGTGAACCAGGGGTCTATGGCTACACCTTC. This translates into CATSEPGVYGYTF.

This clonotype was seen many times. The chain links TRBV7-8 to TRBJ1-1; D remains ambiguous. CDR3 length: 14 amino acids. Germline CDR1 reads SGHVS; CDR2 reads FQNEAQ. V lost 1 base and J 5 bases, leaving 11 bases between the germline ends. The CDR3 is CASSLGRVGTEAFF. Written as DNA, the CDR3 is TGTGCCAGCAGCTTAGGACGGGTTGGGACTGAAGCTTTCTTT.

This clonotype has a handful of counts. The chain joins TRBV20-1 to TRBJ2-7, with a weak D call TRBD1 (6 bases). The V end lost 5 bases, the J end lost 7 bases, and 12 bases lay between the germline ends. CDR3 length: 11 residues. The germline V gene has CDR1 DFQATT and CDR2 SNEGSKA (reference sequence). The CDR3 nucleotides read TGCAGTGCTCGGGACACTCCTGAGCAGTACTTC. It translates to CSARDTPEQYF.

This clonotype was seen repeatedly, ten times or more. This chain connects TRBV12-3 or TRBV12-4 to TRBJ2-6; no firm D call. This CDR3 is 14 amino acids long. V was cut by 5 bases and J by 2 bases, with 7 bases left in between. The CDR3 nucleotides are TGTGCCAGCAGTCGAAATACTGGGGCCAACGTCCTGACTTTC. Translation gives CASSRNTGANVLTF.

The rearrangement joins TRBV7-2 to TRBJ2-5, with unresolved D. V shed 1 base and J shed 5 bases, with 8 bases lying between them. The CDR3 sequence is 13 residues long. Germline CDR1 reads SGHTA; CDR2 reads FQGNSA. CDR3 loop: CASSLGHRETQYF. The DNA for the CDR3 is TGTGCCAGCAGCTTAGGGCACCGGGAGACCCAGTACTTC. The full variable domain, completed using reference TRBV7-2 and TRBJ2-5, is GAGVSQSPSNKVTEKGKDVELRCDPISGHTALYWYRQSLGQGLEFLIYFQGNSAPDKSGLPSDRFSAERTGGSVSTLTIQRTQQEDSAVYLCASSLGHRETQYFGPGTRLLVL.

The chain joins TRBV9 to TRBJ2-1; TRBD2 might be the D (8 bases). CDR1 is SGDLS and CDR2 is YYNGEE in the germline V gene. Trimming shortened V by 5 bases and J by 6 bases, and 27 bases separated the two germline ends. This CDR3 comprises 18 residues. The CDR3, as DNA: TGTGCCAGCAGAGGCGGACGAGGGGGCAGCGGGAGAGGCAATGAGCAGTTCTTC. Amino acid sequence: CASRGGRGGSGRGNEQFF.

There are a few counts of this clonotype. The rearrangement uses TRBV4-2 and TRBJ2-5, with D uncertain. Germline CDR1 reads LGHNA; CDR2 reads YNFKEQ. Trimming removed 0 bases from V and 2 bases from J, with 10 bases in between. This CDR3 region has 15 residues. The CDR3 coding sequence is TGTGCCAGCAGCCAAGATAGAAGGCAACAAGAGACCCAGTACTTC. As protein: CASSQDRRQQETQYF.

There are a few counts of this clonotype. The V gene is TRBV5-1, the J gene TRBJ2-2; no definite D call. V lost 3 bases to trimming and J lost 0 bases, with 15 bases between them. The CDR3 loop spans 17 amino acids. Germline CDR1 is SGHRS and CDR2 is YFSETQ. As DNA, the CDR3 is TGCGCCAGCAGCTGGGCGGCAGTACCAGCGAACACCGGGGAGCTGTTTTTT. Protein sequence: CASSWAAVPANTGELFF.

This clonotype showed up just a few times. The chain links TRBV5-1 to TRBJ2-3; the match to TRBD2 covers 12 bases. The CDR3 length is 16 residues. The J segment lost 1 base and the V segment lost 4 bases, leaving 4 bases of the junction unmatched. Per germline, CDR1 SGHRS and CDR2 YFSETQ. CDR3: CASSRRTSGGTDTQYF. The CDR3 coding sequence is TGCGCCAGCAGCCGCCGGACTAGCGGGGGCACAGATACGCAGTATTTT.

This clonotype appeared a few times. The chain couples TRBV30 to TRBJ1-1; D perhaps matches TRBD1 (5 bases). The V gene's germline CDR1 is GTSNPN and CDR2 SVGIG (reference sequence). Trimming shortened V by 4 bases and J by 4 bases, and 13 bases separated the two germline ends. The CDR3 covers 13 residues. In DNA, the CDR3 is TGTGCCTGGAAGAGGGGCAGAAGCACTGAAGCTTTCTTT. This sequence encodes CAWKRGRSTEAFF. Full variable domain (remainder filled in from reference TRBV30 and TRBJ1-1): SQTIHQWPATLVQPVGSPLSLECTVEGTSNPNLYWYRQAAGRGLQLLFYSVGIGQISSEVPQNLSASRPQDRQFILSSKKLLLSDSGFYLCAWKRGRSTEAFFGQGTRLTVV.